The rows below give T cell receptor beta chains drawn from one sample of a study of T cell repertoires in cytomegalovirus infection. TCRdb ran MiXCR on the reads and lists one entry per CDR3 protein. The sample yields about half a million distinct CDR3 sequences, 30% to 40% seen once. No antigen has been identified for these receptors. Sequencing used cultured PBMCs, obtained from culture after CMV antigen stimulation. Receptors originate from a human donor in good health (CMV status not recorded). Some clones in this sample may be carry-over from other donors' samples. The CDR3 runs from the conserved cysteine through the conserved F or W. Each record gives: J gene, clone size, D gene, V gene, CDR3 DNA, CDR3 protein. D genes are given only for firm matches. A clone size is listed for some rows: how often the clone was seen (once, few, many), or a class if it is expanded.

j_call: TRBJ1-5; clone_size: once; d_call: NA; v_call: TRBV4-1; cdr3_nt: TGCGCCAGCAGCGAAGGCGGACGGAAGGGAAGCAATCAGCCCCAGCATTTT; cdr3_aa: CASSEGGRKGSNQPQHF
j_call: TRBJ1-2; clone_size: NA; d_call: NA; v_call: TRBV2; cdr3_nt: TGTGCCAGCAGTGCCCTGGGGGGCGACTATGGCTACACCTTC; cdr3_aa: CASSALGGDYGYTF
j_call: TRBJ1-1; clone_size: many; d_call: TRBD1; v_call: TRBV7-2; cdr3_nt: TGTGCCAGCAGCTTAGGGGGGGGGACAGGGGATGCTTTCTTT; cdr3_aa: CASSLGGGTGDAFF
j_call: TRBJ1-2; clone_size: NA; d_call: NA; v_call: TRBV20-1; cdr3_nt: TGCAGTGCTAGAGATCACACTGCCCAGATGGGAGGCTACACCTTC; cdr3_aa: CSARDHTAQMGGYTF
j_call: TRBJ2-7; clone_size: NA; d_call: TRBD2; v_call: TRBV7-8; cdr3_nt: TGTGCCAGCAGCTTAGAACTAGCGGAGAACTACGAGCAGTACTTC; cdr3_aa: CASSLELAENYEQYF
j_call: TRBJ2-7; clone_size: NA; d_call: NA; v_call: TRBV7-9; cdr3_nt: TGTGCCAGCACTCCGAAGGAGGGGTTCTCCTACGAGCAGTACTTC; cdr3_aa: CASTPKEGFSYEQYF
j_call: TRBJ2-7; clone_size: NA; d_call: TRBD1; v_call: TRBV20-1; cdr3_nt: TGCAGTGCTAGAGATGACGGGACAGGGGCATACGAGCAGTACTTC; cdr3_aa: CSARDDGTGAYEQYF
j_call: TRBJ1-3; clone_size: few; d_call: NA; v_call: TRBV7-9; cdr3_nt: TGTGCCAGCAGCCCAAGAATCTTCTCTGGAAACACCATATATTTT; cdr3_aa: CASSPRIFSGNTIYF
j_call: TRBJ2-5; clone_size: NA; d_call: NA; v_call: TRBV20-1; cdr3_nt: TGCAGTGCTAGAGGACTCACCTCCGACAAAAAAGAGACCCAGTACTTC; cdr3_aa: CSARGLTSDKKETQYF
j_call: TRBJ2-1; clone_size: NA; d_call: TRBD2; v_call: TRBV20-1; cdr3_nt: TGCAGTGCTCTGTTAGCGGGGGGTCGTGAGCAGTTCTTC; cdr3_aa: CSALLAGGREQFF
j_call: TRBJ1-2; clone_size: NA; d_call: NA; v_call: TRBV28; cdr3_nt: TGTGCCACCCAACCCCAAGGGTATGGCTACACCTTC; cdr3_aa: CATQPQGYGYTF
j_call: TRBJ2-1; clone_size: many; d_call: TRBD2; v_call: TRBV15; cdr3_nt: TGTGCCACCAGCAGAGATCTGATAGGACTAGCGGGAGACGGAGAGCAGTTCTTC; cdr3_aa: CATSRDLIGLAGDGEQFF
j_call: TRBJ2-6; clone_size: NA; d_call: NA; v_call: TRBV6-5; cdr3_nt: TGTGCCAGCAGTAGGGAAGGGTCTGGGGCCAACGTCCTGACTTTC; cdr3_aa: CASSREGSGANVLTF
j_call: TRBJ2-3; clone_size: NA; d_call: NA; v_call: TRBV7-2; cdr3_nt: TGTGCCAGCAGCTTATTGACAGAGGAATATAAGCAGTATTTT; cdr3_aa: CASSLLTEEYKQYF
j_call: TRBJ2-2; clone_size: NA; d_call: NA; v_call: TRBV7-2; cdr3_nt: TGTGCCAGCAGCTTAAAAGGGGGGAGCTTGAAGAACACCGGGGAGCTGTTTTTT; cdr3_aa: CASSLKGGSLKNTGELFF
j_call: TRBJ2-1; clone_size: many; d_call: NA; v_call: TRBV7-9; cdr3_nt: TGTGCCAGCAGCTATCCGGGGTCCTACAATGAGCAGTTCTTC; cdr3_aa: CASSYPGSYNEQFF
j_call: TRBJ1-4; clone_size: many; d_call: NA; v_call: TRBV28; cdr3_nt: TGTGCCAGCAGAGAAAATGAAAAACTGTTTTTT; cdr3_aa: CASRENEKLFF
j_call: TRBJ1-2; clone_size: NA; d_call: TRBD1; v_call: TRBV24-1; cdr3_nt: TGTGCCACCAGTCCGGGACAGACGAACTATGGCTACACCTTC; cdr3_aa: CATSPGQTNYGYTF
j_call: TRBJ2-5; clone_size: NA; d_call: TRBD2; v_call: TRBV14; cdr3_nt: TGTGCCAGCAGCCTCGCTCCGGGACTAGCGGGAAAGACCCAGTACTTC; cdr3_aa: CASSLAPGLAGKTQYF
j_call: TRBJ2-1; clone_size: NA; d_call: NA; v_call: TRBV18; cdr3_nt: TGTGCCAGCTCACCCCCTTCTCGACCCGGGGCTGGTGAGCAGTTCTTC; cdr3_aa: CASSPPSRPGAGEQFF
j_call: TRBJ2-3; clone_size: NA; d_call: NA; v_call: TRBV24-1; cdr3_nt: TGTGCCACCAGTGATTCCCAGGCCACTAGCACAGATACGCAGTATTTT; cdr3_aa: CATSDSQATSTDTQYF
j_call: TRBJ1-1; clone_size: many; d_call: TRBD1; v_call: TRBV12-3/TRBV12-4; cdr3_nt: TGTGCCAGCAGCCAGGGACAGGGGGCCACTGAAGCTTTCTTT; cdr3_aa: CASSQGQGATEAFF